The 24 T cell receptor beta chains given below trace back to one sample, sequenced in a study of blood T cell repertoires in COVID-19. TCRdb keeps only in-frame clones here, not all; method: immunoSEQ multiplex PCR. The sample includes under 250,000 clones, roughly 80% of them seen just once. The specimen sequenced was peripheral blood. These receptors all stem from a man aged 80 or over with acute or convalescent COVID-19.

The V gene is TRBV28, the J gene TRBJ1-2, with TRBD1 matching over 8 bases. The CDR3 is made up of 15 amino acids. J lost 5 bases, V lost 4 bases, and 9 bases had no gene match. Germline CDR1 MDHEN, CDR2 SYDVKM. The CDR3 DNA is TGTGCCAGCAGTTACTCCGGACAGGGCCTATATGGCTACACCTTC. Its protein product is CASSYSGQGLYGYTF.

The CDR3 region is CASSYSPGVGETQYF. DNA for the CDR3: TGTGCCAGCAGTTACTCGCCAGGGGTAGGCGAGACCCAGTACTTC. The V call is TRBV6-6, the J call TRBJ2-5, with D perhaps matching TRBD1 (6 bases). The germline CDR1 and CDR2 sequences are MNHNY and SVGAGI (reference sequence). This CDR3 has 15 amino acids. V was trimmed by 0 bases and J by 5 bases, leaving 13 bases between them.

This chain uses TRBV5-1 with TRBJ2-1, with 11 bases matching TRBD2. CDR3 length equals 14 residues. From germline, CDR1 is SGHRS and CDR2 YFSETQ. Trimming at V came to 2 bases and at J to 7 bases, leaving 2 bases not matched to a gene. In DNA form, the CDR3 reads TGCGCCAGCAGCTTACTAGCGGGGGCAAATGAGCAGTTCTTC. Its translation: CASSLLAGANEQFF.

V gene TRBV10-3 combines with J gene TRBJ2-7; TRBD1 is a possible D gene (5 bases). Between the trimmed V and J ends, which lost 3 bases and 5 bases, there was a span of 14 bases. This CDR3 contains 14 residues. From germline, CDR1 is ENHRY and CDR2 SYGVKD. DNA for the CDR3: TGTGCCATCAGTGAAGCAGGGAAGATCGACGAGCAGTACTTC. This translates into CAISEAGKIDEQYF.

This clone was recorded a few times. CDR3 in amino acids: CASSPRQETGYTF. The CDR3 DNA follows: TGTGCCAGCAGCCCCCGACAGGAAACTGGCTACACCTTC. The chain couples TRBV7-9 to TRBJ1-2; D possibly corresponds to TRBD1 (6 bases). There are 13 residues in the CDR3. Germline CDR1 and CDR2: SEHNR and FQNEAQ (reference sequence). The ends were cut back, 5 bases at V and 7 bases at J, with 14 bases in the middle. The entire variable domain, with the rest obtained from reference TRBV7-9 and TRBJ1-2, is as follows: DTGVSQNPRHKITKRGQNVTFRCDPISEHNRLYWYRQTLGQGPEFLTYFQNEAQLEKSRLLSDRFSAERPKGSFSTLEIQRTEQGDSAMYLCASSPRQETGYTFGSGTRLTVV.

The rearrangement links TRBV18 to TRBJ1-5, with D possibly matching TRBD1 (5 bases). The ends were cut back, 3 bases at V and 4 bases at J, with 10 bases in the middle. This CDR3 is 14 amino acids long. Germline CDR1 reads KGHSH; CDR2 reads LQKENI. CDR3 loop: CASSPQGWNQPQHF. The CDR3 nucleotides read TGTGCCAGCTCACCCCAGGGTTGGAATCAGCCCCAGCATTTT.

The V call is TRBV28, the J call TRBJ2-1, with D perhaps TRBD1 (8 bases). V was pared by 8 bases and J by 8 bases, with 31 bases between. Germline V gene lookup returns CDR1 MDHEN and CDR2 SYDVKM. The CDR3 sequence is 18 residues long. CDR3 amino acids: CASSLDRGGRGTQDEQFF. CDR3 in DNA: TGTGCCAGCTCTCTAGACAGGGGAGGGAGGGGGACACAGGATGAGCAGTTCTTC.

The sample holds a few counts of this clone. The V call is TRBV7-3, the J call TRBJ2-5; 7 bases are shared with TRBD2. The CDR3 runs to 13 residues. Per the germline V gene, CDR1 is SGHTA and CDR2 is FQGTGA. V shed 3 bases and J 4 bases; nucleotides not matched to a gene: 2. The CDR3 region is CASSFGGRETQYF. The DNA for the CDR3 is TGTGCCAGCAGCTTCGGCGGGAGAGAGACCCAGTACTTC.

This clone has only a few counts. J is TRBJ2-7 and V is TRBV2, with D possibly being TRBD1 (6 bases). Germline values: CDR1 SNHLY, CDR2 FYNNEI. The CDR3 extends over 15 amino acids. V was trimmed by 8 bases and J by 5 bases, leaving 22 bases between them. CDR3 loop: CASGERMDSPDEQYF. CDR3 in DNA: TGTGCCAGCGGAGAGCGGATGGACAGTCCCGACGAGCAGTACTTC.

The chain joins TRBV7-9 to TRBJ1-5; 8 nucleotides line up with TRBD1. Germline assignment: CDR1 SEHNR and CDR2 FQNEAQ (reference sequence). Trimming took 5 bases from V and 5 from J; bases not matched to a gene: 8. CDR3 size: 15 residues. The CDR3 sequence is CASSPPGTGYQPQHF. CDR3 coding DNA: TGTGCCAGCAGCCCCCCCGGGACAGGTTATCAGCCCCAGCATTTT.

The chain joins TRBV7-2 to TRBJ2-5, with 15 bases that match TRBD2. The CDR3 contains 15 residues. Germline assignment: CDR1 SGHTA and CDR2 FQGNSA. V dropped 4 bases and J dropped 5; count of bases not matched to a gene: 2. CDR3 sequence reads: CASSSGLAGGETQYF. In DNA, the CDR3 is TGTGCCAGCAGCTCTGGACTAGCGGGAGGGGAGACCCAGTACTTC.

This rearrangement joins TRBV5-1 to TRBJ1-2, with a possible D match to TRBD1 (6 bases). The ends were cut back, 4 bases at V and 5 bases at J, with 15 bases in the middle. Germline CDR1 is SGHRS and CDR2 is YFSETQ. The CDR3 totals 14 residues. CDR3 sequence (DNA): TGCGCCAGCAGCATCACCGGGACACCGTATGGCTACACCTTC. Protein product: CASSITGTPYGYTF.

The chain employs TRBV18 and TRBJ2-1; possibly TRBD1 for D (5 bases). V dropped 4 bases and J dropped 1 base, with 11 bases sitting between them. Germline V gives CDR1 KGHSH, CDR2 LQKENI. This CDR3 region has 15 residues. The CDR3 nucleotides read TGTGCCAGCTCACTACAGGCCGTTTCCTACAATGAGCAGTTCTTC. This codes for CASSLQAVSYNEQFF.

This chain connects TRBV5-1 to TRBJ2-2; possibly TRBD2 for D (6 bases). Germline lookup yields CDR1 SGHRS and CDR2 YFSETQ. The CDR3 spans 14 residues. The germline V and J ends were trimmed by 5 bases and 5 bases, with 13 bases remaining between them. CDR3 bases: TGCGCCAGCAGATCGGGGGTAGAGACCGGGGAGCTGTTTTTT. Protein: CASRSGVETGELFF.

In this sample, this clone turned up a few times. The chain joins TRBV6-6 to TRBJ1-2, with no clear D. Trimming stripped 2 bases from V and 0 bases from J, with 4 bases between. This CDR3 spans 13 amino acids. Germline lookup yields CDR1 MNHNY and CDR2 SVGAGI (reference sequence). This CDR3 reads CASSYPTNYGYTF. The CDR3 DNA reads TGTGCCAGCAGTTACCCTACTAACTATGGCTACACCTTC.

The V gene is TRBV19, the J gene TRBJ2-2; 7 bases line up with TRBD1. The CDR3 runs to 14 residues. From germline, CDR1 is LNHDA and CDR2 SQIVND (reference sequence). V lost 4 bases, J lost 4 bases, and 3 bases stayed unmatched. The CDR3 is CASSTNRGTGELFF. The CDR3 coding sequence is TGTGCCAGTAGTACAAACAGGGGCACCGGGGAGCTGTTTTTT.

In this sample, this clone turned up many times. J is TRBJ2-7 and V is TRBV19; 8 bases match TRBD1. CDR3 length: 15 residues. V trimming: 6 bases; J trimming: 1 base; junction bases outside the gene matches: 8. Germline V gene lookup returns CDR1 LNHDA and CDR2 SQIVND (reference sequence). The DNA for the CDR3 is TGTGCCAGTAGCATGGACAGGGAAAGGTCCTACGAGCAGTACTTC. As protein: CASSMDRERSYEQYF.

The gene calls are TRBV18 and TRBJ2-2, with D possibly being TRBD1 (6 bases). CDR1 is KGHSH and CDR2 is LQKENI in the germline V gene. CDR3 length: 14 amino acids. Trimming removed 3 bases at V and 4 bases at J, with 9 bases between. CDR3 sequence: CASSPGTRTGELFF. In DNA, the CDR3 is TGTGCCAGCTCACCGGGGACACGCACCGGGGAGCTGTTTTTT.

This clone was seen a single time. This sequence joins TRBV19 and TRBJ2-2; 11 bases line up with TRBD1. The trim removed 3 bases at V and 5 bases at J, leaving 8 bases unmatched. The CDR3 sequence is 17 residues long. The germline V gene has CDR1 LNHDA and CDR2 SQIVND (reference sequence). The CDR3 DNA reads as TGTGCCAGTAGTATTGGAGGACAGGGGGCGCGGACCGGGGAGCTGTTTTTT. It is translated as CASSIGGQGARTGELFF. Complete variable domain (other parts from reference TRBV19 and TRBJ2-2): DGGITQSPKYLFRKEGQNVTLSCEQNLNHDAMYWYRQDPGQGLRLIYYSQIVNDFQKGDIAEGYSVSREKKESFPLTVTSAQKNPTAFYLCASSIGGQGARTGELFFGEGSRLTVL.

CDR3: CASSPLEGMNSPLHF. CDR3 in DNA: TGTGCCAGCAGCCCATTGGAGGGGATGAATTCACCCCTCCACTTT. The V call is TRBV7-6, the J call TRBJ1-6; D may be TRBD1 (5 bases). V lost 5 bases and J 7 bases, leaving 15 bases between the germline ends. This CDR3 is 15 amino acids long. Germline loops: CDR1 SGHVS, CDR2 FNYEAQ.

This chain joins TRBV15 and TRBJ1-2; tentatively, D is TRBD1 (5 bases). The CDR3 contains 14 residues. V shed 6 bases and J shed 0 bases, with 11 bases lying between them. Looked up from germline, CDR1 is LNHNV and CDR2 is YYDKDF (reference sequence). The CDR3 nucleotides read TGTGCCACCAGTCAACAGGCCTCTAACTATGGCTACACCTTC. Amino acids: CATSQQASNYGYTF.

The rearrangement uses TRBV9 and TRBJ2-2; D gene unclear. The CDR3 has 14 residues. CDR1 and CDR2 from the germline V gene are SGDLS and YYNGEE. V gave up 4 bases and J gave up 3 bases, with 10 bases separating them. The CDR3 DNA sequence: TGTGCCAGCAGCTCGGAAGAGGACACCGGGGAGCTGTTTTTT. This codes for CASSSEEDTGELFF.

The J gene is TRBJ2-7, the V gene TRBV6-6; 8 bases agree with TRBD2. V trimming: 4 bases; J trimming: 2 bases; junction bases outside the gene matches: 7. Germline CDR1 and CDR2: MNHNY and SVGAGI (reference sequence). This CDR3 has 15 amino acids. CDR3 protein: CASSFPGLGAYEQYF. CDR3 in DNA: TGTGCCAGCAGTTTCCCGGGACTAGGTGCCTACGAGCAGTACTTC.

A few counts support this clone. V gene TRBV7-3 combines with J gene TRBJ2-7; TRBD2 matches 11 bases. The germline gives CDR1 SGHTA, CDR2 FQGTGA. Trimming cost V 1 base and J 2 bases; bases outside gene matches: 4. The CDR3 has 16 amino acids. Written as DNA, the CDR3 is TGTGCCAGCAGCTTAAAGCCGACTAGCGGGACCTACGAGCAGTACTTC. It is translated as CASSLKPTSGTYEQYF.